The TCR beta chain under discussion was sequenced for a study of blood T cell repertoires in COVID-19. Overall study: Sites in the United States, Italy and Spain provided acute and convalescent COVID-19 samples.

Followed over time, Seattle patients had been enrolled while infection was active. Per germline, CDR1 SGHDT and CDR2 YYEEEE. The germline V and J ends were trimmed by 4 bases and 0 bases, with 17 bases remaining between them. The CDR3 runs 17 residues. Clones were read by immunoSEQ multiplex PCR, and TCRdb kept only the in-frame ones, dropping some. This table has some 350,000 clones, around 87% appearing once. The sample consisted of peripheral blood. The chain couples TRBV5-6 to TRBJ2-1; D may be TRBD2 (7 bases). This sequence originates from a woman between 50 and 59 years old with COVID-19, enrolled during active disease. CDR3 amino acids: CASSRLGGPSSYNEQFF. The CDR3 DNA follows: TGTGCCAGCAGCCGGCTGGGGGGGCCGAGCTCCTACAATGAGCAGTTCTTC.